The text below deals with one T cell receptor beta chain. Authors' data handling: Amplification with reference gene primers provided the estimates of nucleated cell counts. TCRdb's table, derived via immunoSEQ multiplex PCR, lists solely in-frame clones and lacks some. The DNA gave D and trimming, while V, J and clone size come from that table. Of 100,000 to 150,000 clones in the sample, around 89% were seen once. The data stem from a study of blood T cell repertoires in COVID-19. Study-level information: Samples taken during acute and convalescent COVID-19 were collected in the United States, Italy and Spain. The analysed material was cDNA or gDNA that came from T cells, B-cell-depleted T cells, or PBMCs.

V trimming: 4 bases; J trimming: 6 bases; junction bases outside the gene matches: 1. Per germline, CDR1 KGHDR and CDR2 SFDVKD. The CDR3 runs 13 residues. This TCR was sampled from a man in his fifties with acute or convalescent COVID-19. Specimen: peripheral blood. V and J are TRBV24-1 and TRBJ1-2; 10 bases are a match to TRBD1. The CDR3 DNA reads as TGTGCCACCAGTGACGGGACAGGGGATGGCTACACCTTC. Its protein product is CATSDGTGDGYTF.